Listed below are T cell receptor beta chains from one sample, sequenced in a study of control samples from healthy donors and cancer patients. Repertoires were generated with immunoSEQ multiplex PCR, while TCRdb's copy carries only in-frame clones and drops some. Among about 270,000 clones listed, roughly 87% were seen once. Sample: PBMCs. The receptors here all came from a woman aged 55 to 70 with lung cancer. CDR3s include the opening cysteine and the closing phenylalanine or tryptophan. D genes are given only for firm matches. Rows give clone size only sometimes, using once, few, many, or a class for an expanded clone.

j_call v_call d_call clone_size cdr3_aa cdr3_nt
TRBJ1-4 TRBV18 - - CASSLDPGHGFF TGTGCCAGCTCACTAGACCCGGGACACGGGTTTTTT
TRBJ2-6 TRBV18 TRBD1 - CASSPGTGADPNSSGANVLTF TGTGCCAGCTCACCTGGGACAGGGGCAGACCCGAATAGCTCTGGGGCCAACGTCCTGACTTTC
TRBJ2-7 TRBV30 - - CAWSASGYEQYF TGTGCCTGGAGCGCAAGCGGGTACGAGCAGTACTTC
TRBJ2-1 TRBV12-3/TRBV12-4 TRBD1 - CASRGTGNNEQFF TGTGCCAGCAGAGGGACAGGGAACAATGAGCAGTTCTTC
TRBJ2-4 TRBV27 TRBD1 few CASSSRQGGNIQYF TGTGCCAGCAGTTCCCGACAGGGGGGGAACATTCAGTACTTC
TRBJ1-6 TRBV6-1 - - CASSDYNSPLHF TGTGCCAGCAGTGACTATAATTCACCCCTCCACTTT
TRBJ1-2 TRBV27 TRBD1 once CASSVTGGNYGYTF TGTGCCAGCAGTGTGACAGGGGGCAACTATGGCTACACCTTC
TRBJ1-2 TRBV19 TRBD1 - CASSVTGGATGYTF TGTGCCAGTAGTGTGACAGGGGGCGCGACTGGCTACACCTTC
TRBJ1-5 TRBV7-8 - - CASSPGGRYQPQHF TGTGCCAGCAGCCCAGGTGGGCGTTATCAGCCCCAGCATTTT
TRBJ2-1 TRBV11-3 TRBD2 - CASSLDGLAGRNEQFF TGTGCCAGCAGCTTAGATGGACTAGCGGGCCGCAATGAGCAGTTCTTC
TRBJ2-2 TRBV18 - - CASSPGVLTNTGELFF TGTGCCAGCTCACCGGGCGTCCTTACGAACACCGGGGAGCTGTTTTTT
TRBJ1-2 TRBV29-1 - - CSVGAGLYGYTF TGCAGCGTTGGGGCAGGACTCTATGGCTACACCTTC
TRBJ2-3 TRBV11-3 - few CASSLAGSDTQYF TGTGCCAGCAGCTTGGCAGGTTCAGATACGCAGTATTTT
TRBJ1-5 TRBV3-1/TRBV3-2 TRBD1 - CASSQQGGSNQPQHF TGTGCCAGCAGCCAACAGGGGGGGAGCAATCAGCCCCAGCATTTT
TRBJ1-4 TRBV9 - - CASSRGRGWDEKLFF TGTGCCAGCAGCCGTGGGCGCGGGTGGGATGAAAAACTGTTTTTT
TRBJ1-4 TRBV18 TRBD1 once CASSPPDRAAGKLFF TGTGCCAGCTCACCTCCAGACAGGGCGGCCGGAAAACTGTTTTTT
TRBJ2-3 TRBV25-1 TRBD1 - CASSDRGRRIDTQYF TGTGCCAGCAGTGACAGGGGGCGCAGGATCGATACGCAGTATTTT
TRBJ2-2 TRBV10-3 TRBD2 - CAISVSLAGAGELFF TGTGCCATCAGTGTCTCACTAGCGGGGGCCGGGGAGCTGTTTTTT
TRBJ2-2 TRBV7-9 TRBD2 - CASSPPAGGITGELFF TGTGCCAGCAGCCCCCCGGCGGGAGGCATCACCGGGGAGCTGTTTTTT
TRBJ2-7 TRBV7-2 TRBD2 - CASSLATAGGYEQYF TGTGCCAGCAGCTTAGCCACAGCGGGGGGCTACGAGCAGTACTTC
TRBJ1-4 TRBV28 - - CASSRGGFLFF TGTGCCAGCAGTAGGGGAGGCTTTCTGTTTTTT
TRBJ2-5 TRBV6-5 TRBD2 - CASSYRGDLQETQYF TGTGCCAGCAGTTACCGGGGGGACCTCCAAGAGACCCAGTACTTC
TRBJ2-3 TRBV5-1 TRBD1 - CASSPSGTGGADTQYF TGCGCCAGCAGCCCTAGCGGGACAGGGGGCGCAGATACGCAGTATTTT
TRBJ2-7 TRBV28 TRBD2 once CASRPSGTYEQYF TGTGCCAGCAGACCTAGCGGAACCTACGAGCAGTACTTC
TRBJ1-1 TRBV3-1/TRBV3-2 - - CASSRSRGTEAFF TGTGCCAGCAGCCGGTCCCGGGGCACTGAAGCTTTCTTT
TRBJ2-3 TRBV7-9 - - CASSGGETTTDTQYF TGTGCCAGCAGCGGAGGGGAGACCACCACAGATACGCAGTATTTT
TRBJ2-7 TRBV5-4 - - CASSSAYEQYF TGTGCCAGCAGCTCTGCCTACGAGCAGTACTTC
TRBJ1-6 TRBV7-3 TRBD1 - CASSLGWGRGNSPLHF TGTGCCAGCAGCTTAGGCTGGGGCAGGGGGAATTCACCCCTCCACTTT
TRBJ1-5 TRBV4-1 TRBD1 - CASSQDWGGQGSNQPQHF TGCGCCAGCAGCCAAGATTGGGGGGGACAGGGGAGCAATCAGCCCCAGCATTTT
TRBJ1-1 TRBV2 - - CASSAGVPAEAFF TGTGCCAGCAGTGCGGGGGTCCCGGCTGAAGCTTTCTTT
TRBJ2-3 TRBV7-3 TRBD2 few CASSFTGGPTDTQYF TGTGCCAGCAGCTTTACGGGAGGGCCAACAGATACGCAGTATTTT
TRBJ1-3 TRBV2 - - CASSVGLPQSGNTIYF TGTGCCAGCAGTGTGGGGCTGCCTCAGTCTGGAAACACCATATATTTT
TRBJ2-3 TRBV5-1 TRBD1 once CASSLAPGQGRRADTQYF TGCGCCAGCAGCTTGGCACCGGGACAGGGACGTAGGGCAGATACGCAGTATTTT
TRBJ1-4 TRBV13 - - CASSLVGEKLFF TGTGCCAGCAGCTTAGTAGGAGAAAAACTGTTTTTT
TRBJ2-2 TRBV25-1 TRBD2 - CASSEYTGGTGELFF TGTGCCAGCAGTGAATATACGGGGGGGACCGGGGAGCTGTTTTTT
TRBJ2-2 TRBV28 - - CASSRAGPGPRARRVGELFF TGTGCCAGCAGTCGTGCGGGCCCGGGCCCCCGGGCGAGAAGGGTCGGGGAGCTGTTTTTT